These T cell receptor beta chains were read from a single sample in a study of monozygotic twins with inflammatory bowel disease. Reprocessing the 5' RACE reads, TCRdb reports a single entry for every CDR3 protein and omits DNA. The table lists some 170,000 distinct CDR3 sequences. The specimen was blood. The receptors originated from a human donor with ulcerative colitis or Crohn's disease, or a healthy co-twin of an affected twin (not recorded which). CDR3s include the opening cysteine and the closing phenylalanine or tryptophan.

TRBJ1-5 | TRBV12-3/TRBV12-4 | CASSTTFSNQPQHF
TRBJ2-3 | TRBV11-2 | CASSSGSPDTQYF
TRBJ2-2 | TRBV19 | CASSTSGTNTGELFF
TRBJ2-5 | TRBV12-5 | CASGPSSGEAQYF
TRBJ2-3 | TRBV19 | CASSIQGESTDTQYF
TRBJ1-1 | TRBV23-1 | CASSQSGANTEAFF
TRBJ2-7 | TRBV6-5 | CASSYSAGEGADEQYF
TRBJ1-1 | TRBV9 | CASSAGQGNTEAFF
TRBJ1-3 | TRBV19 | CASSTSRQTPGNTIYF
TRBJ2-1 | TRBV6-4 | CASQQGNEQFF
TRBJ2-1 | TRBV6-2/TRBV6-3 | CASSYSYNEQFF
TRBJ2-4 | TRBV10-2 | CASRGSVAKNIQYF
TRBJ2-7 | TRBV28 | CASSFSRTDATYEQYF
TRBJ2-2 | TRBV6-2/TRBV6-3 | CASSYFPGGGPSGELFF
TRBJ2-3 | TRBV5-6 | CASSLGQIRDDTQYF
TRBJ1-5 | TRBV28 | CASSRPGDRANQPQHF
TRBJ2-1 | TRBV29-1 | CSVDGWADKYNEQFF
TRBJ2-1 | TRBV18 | CASSPRQNNEQFF
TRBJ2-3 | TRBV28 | CASSLLAGGYTDTQYF
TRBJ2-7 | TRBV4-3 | CASSQERGGGKQYF
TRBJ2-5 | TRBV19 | CASSILTGALETQYF
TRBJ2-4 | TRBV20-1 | CSASTGAKNIQYF
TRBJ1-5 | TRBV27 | CASRTGDQPQHF
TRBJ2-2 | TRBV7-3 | CASRDPGGGANTGELFF
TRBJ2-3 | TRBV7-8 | CASSFPDVMTQYF
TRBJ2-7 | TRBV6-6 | CASRDRDSLYEQYF
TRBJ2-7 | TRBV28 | CASSWESVTYEQYF
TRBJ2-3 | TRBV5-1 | CASSLRASTDTQYF
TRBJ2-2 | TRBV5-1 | CAPTQWDGGELFF
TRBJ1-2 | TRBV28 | CASSFNRDSGGGYTF
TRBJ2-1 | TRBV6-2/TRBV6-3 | CASSYPQGGAGGTFYNEQFF
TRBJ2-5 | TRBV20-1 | CSARVPTGGLETQYF
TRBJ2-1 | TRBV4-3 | CASSQDRRDGEQFF
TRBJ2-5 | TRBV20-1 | CSARPPGLAQETQYF
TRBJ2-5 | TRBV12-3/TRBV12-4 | CASSPTSGSLQSLETQYF
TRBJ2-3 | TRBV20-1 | CSARGYGLAGRGNTQYF
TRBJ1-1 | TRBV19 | CASTPRMGQNTEAFF
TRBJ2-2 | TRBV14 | CASRQNTGELFF
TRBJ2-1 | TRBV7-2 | CASSSILRGAYNEQFF
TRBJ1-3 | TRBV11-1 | CASYGPMGGPASGNTIYF
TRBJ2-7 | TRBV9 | CASSKGGVLYEQYF
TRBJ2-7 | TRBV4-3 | CASSQDRYEQYF
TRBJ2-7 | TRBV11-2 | CASSLVPRQETEQYF